These T cell receptor beta chains were read from a single sample in a study of cytomegalovirus exposure and HLA in healthy donors. The method was immunoSEQ multiplex PCR; TCRdb's version includes in-frame clones alone and lacks a portion of them. This sample has about 120,000 clones, with about four fifths found just once. The sequenced material came from PBMCs. These receptors all come from a woman between 40 and 50 years old in good health and CMV-seropositive. Each CDR3 is given with its conserved first and last residue.

cdr3_length: 16
v_call: TRBV7-9
cdr3_aa: CASSFARTGSYNEQFF

cdr3_length: 15
v_call: TRBV30
cdr3_aa: CAWRKGQRMNTEAFF

cdr3_length: 14
v_call: TRBV28
cdr3_aa: CASSSIRDNYEQYF

cdr3_length: 13
v_call: TRBV2
cdr3_aa: CASIDRRSYEQYF

cdr3_length: 15
v_call: TRBV5-1
cdr3_aa: CASSFLGEGHNEQFF

cdr3_length: 14
v_call: TRBV19
cdr3_aa: CASSIGTGLYEQYF

cdr3_length: 14
v_call: TRBV7-7
cdr3_aa: CASSRTLAQETQYF

cdr3_length: 16
v_call: TRBV4-1
cdr3_aa: CASSHLSGRGVYEQYF

cdr3_length: 15
v_call: TRBV27
cdr3_aa: CASSRQATRQETQYF

cdr3_length: 17
v_call: TRBV4-2
cdr3_aa: CASSPPATSGVYNEQFF

cdr3_length: 15
v_call: TRBV15
cdr3_aa: CATSRDSGSPNEQFF

cdr3_length: 15
v_call: TRBV6-5
cdr3_aa: CASSYSTQGDTEAFF

cdr3_length: 14
v_call: TRBV29-1
cdr3_aa: CSALVGGGTDTQYF

cdr3_length: 14
v_call: TRBV2
cdr3_aa: CASGDKTGGTEAFF

cdr3_length: 14
v_call: TRBV9
cdr3_aa: CASSVARTGGEQYF

cdr3_length: 18
v_call: TRBV7-3
cdr3_aa: CASSLIGTSGRALETQYF

cdr3_length: 14
v_call: TRBV6-5
cdr3_aa: CASSYSGTGSEQYF